The next 20 T cell receptor beta chains were all read from a single sample in a study of CD8+ T cells in alopecia areata. RNA, once extracted, was reverse transcribed into cDNA for use as the sequencing template. The data were produced by immunoSEQ multiplex PCR, yet TCRdb's version contains in-frame clones alone and is incomplete. The sample lists 160,000 or so clones, roughly 66% occurring once. The source was CD8+ T cells sorted from blood, collected at week 0. Receptor source: a human donor with alopecia areata.

This clone was picked up a small number of times. This sequence joins TRBV2 and TRBJ1-3, with D perhaps matching TRBD1 (5 bases). The V gene's germline CDR1 is SNHLY and CDR2 FYNNEI. The CDR3 consists of 13 residues. The V gene lost 6 bases and the J gene lost 0 bases, with 6 bases spanning the gap. CDR3 sequence (DNA): TGTGCCAGCAGGGGACCCTCTGGAAACACCATATATTTT. Translated: CASRGPSGNTIYF.

The chain joins TRBV4-2 to TRBJ2-4; TRBD1 agrees at 9 bases. J lost 1 base, V lost 2 bases, and 15 bases had no gene match. CDR3 length: 20 amino acids. Germline V gene data show CDR1 as LGHNA and CDR2 as YNFKEQ. CDR3 sequence: CASSQPLGDRVFWAKNIQYF. In DNA, the CDR3 is TGTGCCAGCAGCCAACCTCTGGGGGACAGGGTTTTTTGGGCCAAAAACATTCAGTACTTC.

The chain links TRBV5-1 to TRBJ2-1, with 9 nucleotides matching TRBD2. V lost 0 bases to trimming and J lost 8 bases; unmatched junction nucleotides: 18. Germline CDR1 and CDR2: SGHRS and YFSETQ. The CDR3 contains 19 residues. In nucleotides, the CDR3 is TGCGCCAGCAGCTTGGAGGGGCCGCTAGCGGGGACGGGAATTGATGAGCAGTTCTTC. Amino acids: CASSLEGPLAGTGIDEQFF.

The chain joins TRBV9 to TRBJ1-1, with D unresolved. Between the trimmed V and J ends, which lost 0 bases and 0 bases, there was a span of 9 bases. Germline CDR1 and CDR2: SGDLS and YYNGEE. CDR3 length equals 15 residues. CDR3 residues: CASSVGRGLNTEAFF. CDR3 coding DNA: TGTGCCAGCAGCGTAGGTCGGGGATTGAACACTGAAGCTTTCTTT.

V is TRBV15 and J is TRBJ2-7; 8 bases agree with TRBD1. The CDR3 sequence is 15 residues long. Looked up from germline, CDR1 is LNHNV and CDR2 is YYDKDF (reference sequence). With V trimmed by 4 bases and J by 4 bases, 9 bases remained unmatched. The CDR3 DNA sequence: TGTGCCACCAGCACTGGGACAGGACTCTTGTACGAGCAGTACTTC. Translated: CATSTGTGLLYEQYF. The whole variable domain, filled in from reference TRBV15 and TRBJ2-7, reads DAMVIQNPRYQVTQFGKPVTLSCSQTLNHNVMYWYQQKSSQAPKLLFHYYDKDFNNEADTPDNFQSRRPNTSFCFLDIRSPGLGDTAMYLCATSTGTGLLYEQYFGPGTRLTVT.

This chain links TRBV12-5 with TRBJ2-5; 8 nucleotides line up with TRBD2. The CDR3 has 14 residues. CDR1 is LGHNT, CDR2 FRNRAP, per germline. The V and J ends lost 6 bases and 5 bases, in that order; junction bases with no gene match: 8. CDR3 in amino acids: CASGYPGGIETQYF. CDR3 bases: TGTGCTAGTGGGTACCCGGGGGGGATTGAGACCCAGTACTTC.

This chain connects TRBV5-1 to TRBJ1-1, with D perhaps matching TRBD1 (6 bases). Germline CDR1 is SGHRS and CDR2 is YFSETQ. The CDR3 has 17 amino acids. The ends were cut back, 1 base at V and 0 bases at J, with 16 bases in the middle. As DNA, the CDR3 is TGCGCCAGCAGCTTGCCGGAAACAGGGACACTGAACACTGAAGCTTTCTTT. Translated, it gives CASSLPETGTLNTEAFF.

This clone showed up many times. The V call is TRBV5-1, the J call TRBJ2-7; D remains unclear. The CDR3 runs to 13 residues. Germline V lookup: CDR1 SGHRS, CDR2 YFSETQ. The germline V and J ends were trimmed by 4 bases and 4 bases, with 12 bases remaining between them. The DNA for the CDR3 is TGCGCCAGCAGCGCGGCAATAGGTTACGAGCAGTACTTC. Translation gives CASSAAIGYEQYF.

The chain links TRBV30 to TRBJ2-7, with TRBD1 as a possible D gene (5 bases). CDR1 and CDR2 from the germline V gene are GTSNPN and SVGIG (reference sequence). Deletions cut 3 bases from V and 4 bases from J, with 7 bases between. The CDR3 is 11 amino acids. The CDR3 sequence is CAWSRAYEQYF. The CDR3, as DNA: TGTGCCTGGAGCAGGGCTTACGAGCAGTACTTC. Full variable domain (outside the CDR3, taken from reference TRBV30 and TRBJ2-7): SQTIHQWPATLVQPVGSPLSLECTVEGTSNPNLYWYRQAAGRGLQLLFYSVGIGQISSEVPQNLSASRPQDRQFILSSKKLLLSDSGFYLCAWSRAYEQYFGPGTRLTVT.

The J gene is TRBJ2-3, the V gene TRBV5-6, with 7 bases that match TRBD1. CDR3 size: 15 residues. Germline V gives CDR1 SGHDT, CDR2 YYEEEE. J gave up 1 base and V 0 bases, and 2 bases lay outside the gene matches. CDR3 bases: TGTGCCAGCAGCTTGGGACAGGGTGGCACAGATACGCAGTATTTT. Protein sequence: CASSLGQGGTDTQYF.

Notes on this clone: Mismatch with germline at one junction end may stem from a read error. The chain joins TRBV4-2 to TRBJ2-3, with 8 bases fitting TRBD2. The CDR3 spans 12 residues. Per the germline V gene, CDR1 is LGHNA and CDR2 is YNFKEQ. The CDR3 DNA sequence: TGTGCCAGCAGCCAAGAGGCGGGGGGATTCGATTTT. Amino acid sequence: CASSQEAGGFDF.

This clone was recorded a few times. CDR3 region: CASSLAKPGGNSPLHF. The CDR3 DNA is TGCGCCAGCAGCTTGGCCAAACCGGGTGGCAATTCACCCCTCCACTTT. V gene TRBV5-1 combines with J gene TRBJ1-6; the D is unclear. Trimming took 0 bases from V and 7 from J, leaving 14 bases between them. The CDR3 loop spans 16 amino acids. Germline CDR1 is SGHRS and CDR2 is YFSETQ. Variable domain in full (rest from reference TRBV5-1 and TRBJ1-6): KAGVTQTPRYLIKTRGQQVTLSCSPISGHRSVSWYQQTPGQGLQFLFEYFSETQRNKGNFPGRFSGRQFSNSRSEMNVSTLELGDSALYLCASSLAKPGGNSPLHFGNGTRLTVT.

The chain joins TRBV19 to TRBJ2-3; TRBD2 matches at 9 bases. This CDR3 region has 15 residues. Trimming at V came to 3 bases and at J to 1 base, leaving 2 bases not matched to a gene. The germline CDR1 and CDR2 sequences are LNHDA and SQIVND (reference sequence). CDR3 region: CASSIERGGTDTQYF. The CDR3 region has the DNA TGTGCCAGTAGTATCGAGCGGGGGGGCACAGATACGCAGTATTTT.

The chain links TRBV2 to TRBJ1-5; D may be TRBD1 (5 bases). This CDR3 comprises 15 residues. CDR1 is SNHLY, CDR2 FYNNEI, per germline. V gave up 1 base and J gave up 1 base, with 8 bases separating them. The chain's CDR3 is CASSEGGTSNQPQHF. CDR3 nucleotide sequence: TGTGCCAGCAGTGAAGGGGGGACGAGCAATCAGCCCCAGCATTTT.

Sample share makes this clone medium-sized. The chain has TRBV10-3 and TRBJ1-1; D not certain. The V and J ends lost 6 bases and 1 base respectively, with 9 bases between them. This CDR3 is built from 13 residues. Germline V gene sequence: CDR1 ENHRY, CDR2 SYGVKD. The CDR3 protein is CAIRSDENTEAFF. The CDR3 region has the DNA TGTGCCATCAGGTCGGATGAGAACACTGAAGCTTTCTTT.

The J gene is TRBJ2-3, the V gene TRBV6-1, with 9 bases matching TRBD2. With 4 bases clipped from V and 6 bases from J, the junction kept 8 bases outside the gene matches. CDR3 length: 15 amino acids. CDR1 and CDR2 (germline): MNHNS, SASEGT. The CDR3 DNA sequence: TGTGCCAGCAGTGTTGTAGCGGGGGACATGGATACGCAGTATTTT. This translates into CASSVVAGDMDTQYF.

The gene calls are TRBV7-6 and TRBJ2-5, with D tentatively TRBD2 (6 bases). With 6 bases removed from V and 3 bases from J, the gap between germline ends came to 14 bases. The germline gives CDR1 SGHVS, CDR2 FNYEAQ. The CDR3 is made up of 14 amino acids. This CDR3 reads CASSPTRAKETQYF. CDR3 DNA sequence: TGTGCCAGCAGTCCGACTAGGGCGAAAGAGACCCAGTACTTC.

The CDR3 reads CSVDRDRSTEAFF. CDR3 coding DNA: TGCAGCGTTGATCGGGACCGGTCCACTGAAGCTTTCTTT. This chain uses TRBV29-1 with TRBJ1-1, with a tentative D call TRBD1 (5 bases). V was trimmed by 3 bases and J by 4 bases, leaving 12 bases between them. The CDR3 spans 13 residues. Germline loops: CDR1 SQVTM, CDR2 ANQGSEA.

This rearrangement joins TRBV12-5 to TRBJ2-7; weak D call: TRBD1 (8 bases). Germline loops: CDR1 LGHNT, CDR2 FRNRAP. With 7 bases removed from V and 0 bases from J, the gap between germline ends came to 19 bases. The CDR3 totals 16 residues. Here the CDR3 reads CASAEGGGQVSYEQYF. The DNA of the CDR3 is TGTGCTAGTGCCGAGGGAGGGGGACAGGTCTCCTACGAGCAGTACTTC.

The chain joins TRBV6-5 to TRBJ1-5; D is uncertain. CDR1 is MNHEY and CDR2 is SVGAGI in the germline V gene. The CDR3 runs 14 residues. V lost 7 bases and J 5 bases, leaving 15 bases between the germline ends. The CDR3 bases are TGTGCCAGCACCTTGTGGGAAGGTCATCAGCCCCAGCATTTT. Translation gives CASTLWEGHQPQHF.